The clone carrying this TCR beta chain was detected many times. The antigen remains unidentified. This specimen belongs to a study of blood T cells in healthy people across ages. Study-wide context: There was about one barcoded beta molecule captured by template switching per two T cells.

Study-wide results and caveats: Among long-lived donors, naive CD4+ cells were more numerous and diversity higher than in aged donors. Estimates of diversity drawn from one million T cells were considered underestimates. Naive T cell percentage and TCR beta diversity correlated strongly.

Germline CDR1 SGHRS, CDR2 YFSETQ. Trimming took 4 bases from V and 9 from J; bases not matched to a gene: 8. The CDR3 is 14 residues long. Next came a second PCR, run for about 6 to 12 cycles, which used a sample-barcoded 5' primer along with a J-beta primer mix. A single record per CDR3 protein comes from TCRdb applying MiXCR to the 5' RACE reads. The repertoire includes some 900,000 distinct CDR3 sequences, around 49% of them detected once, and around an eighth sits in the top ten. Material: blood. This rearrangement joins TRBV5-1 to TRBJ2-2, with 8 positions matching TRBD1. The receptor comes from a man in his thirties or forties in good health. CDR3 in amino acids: CASSDGTGARELFF. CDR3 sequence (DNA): TGCGCCAGCAGCGACGGGACAGGCGCACGGGAGCTGTTTTTT.